This T cell receptor beta chain emerged from a study of post-analysis software for immune sequencing data. Details on this clonotype: The antigen is undetermined.

Presence of unique molecular identifiers characterized the TCR beta cDNA libraries. TCRdb analysed the PCR reads with MiXCR anew, one entry per CDR3 protein. This table has roughly 600,000 distinct CDR3 sequences, 44% appearing once. Study-wide findings and caveats: The five TRBV segments detected at higher frequency in patients than in controls included TRBV5-6, TRBV5-1 and TRBV20-1. Strong co-clustering by F measure linked samples that shared a preparation batch. The normalized Chao1 diversity of multiple sclerosis patients was significantly lower than that of controls.

With V trimmed by 6 bases and J by 0 bases, 4 bases remained unmatched. There are 14 residues in the CDR3. The source material was blood. The TCR comes from a girl aged 5-17 years with multiple sclerosis. This chain uses TRBV12-3 or TRBV12-4 with TRBJ2-7, with 8 positions matching TRBD2. The CDR3 nucleotides read TGTGCCAGCAGACAAAGCGGGAGCTCCTACGAGCAGTACTTC. This gives the protein CASRQSGSSYEQYF.